One and the same sample provided the 6 T cell receptor beta chains below, sequenced in a study of blood T cell repertoires in COVID-19. Some clones are missing from TCRdb's copy, which holds only in-frame ones; the method was immunoSEQ multiplex PCR. The sample records about 360,000 clones, around 88% being singletons. Sequenced sample: peripheral blood. The receptors were gathered from a woman aged 55-70 years with COVID-19, enrolled during active disease.

The rearrangement uses TRBV7-2 and TRBJ2-3, with 8 bases identical to TRBD1. With 5 bases clipped from V and 4 bases from J, the junction kept 8 bases outside the gene matches. In germline, CDR1 is SGHTA, CDR2 FQGNSA. The CDR3 has 15 amino acids. The chain's CDR3 is CASSPYGQGADTQYF. The CDR3 DNA sequence: TGTGCCAGCAGCCCGTACGGACAGGGCGCAGATACGCAGTATTTT.

The genes are TRBV6-2 or TRBV6-3 and TRBJ2-3; 8 bases match TRBD2. Germline CDR1 reads MNHEY; CDR2 reads SVGEGT. V shed 6 bases, J shed 6 bases, and the junction held 14 bases outside the gene matches. This CDR3 has 16 amino acids. CDR3 residues: CASRPPLAGSGDTQYF. CDR3 DNA sequence: TGTGCCAGCAGGCCTCCGTTAGCGGGGTCAGGGGATACGCAGTATTTT.

The J gene is TRBJ1-5, the V gene TRBV4-1; D not resolved. Trimming left V 1 base short and J 0 bases short, with 13 bases between. The CDR3 spans 17 residues. Per germline, CDR1 MGHRA and CDR2 YSYEKL. The DNA of the CDR3 is TGCGCCAGCAGCCAAGCTCCGGGGAAGAATAGCAATCAGCCCCAGCATTTT. This codes for CASSQAPGKNSNQPQHF.

The chain is built from TRBV2 and TRBJ2-2; D possibly corresponds to TRBD2 (6 bases). Germline-derived CDR1 and CDR2 are SNHLY and FYNNEI. Trimming took 1 base from V and 0 from J, leaving 12 bases between them. The CDR3 is made up of 17 amino acids. CDR3 in amino acids: CASSEGWLATNTGELFF. In DNA form, the CDR3 reads TGTGCCAGCAGTGAAGGTTGGCTAGCGACGAACACCGGGGAGCTGTTTTTT.

The chain employs TRBV6-5 and TRBJ1-2; TRBD1 might be the D (6 bases). V gave up 4 bases and J gave up 4 bases, with 16 bases separating them. CDR3 size: 15 residues. Germline CDR1 MNHEY, CDR2 SVGAGI. DNA of the CDR3: TGTGCCAGCAGTTGGGGGGGGCCCTCGAGCTATGGCTACACCTTC. Translation: CASSWGGPSSYGYTF.

This chain joins TRBV2 and TRBJ1-5; D unresolved. CDR1 SNHLY and CDR2 FYNNEI come from the germline V gene. V gave up 5 bases and J gave up 5 bases, with 13 bases separating them. The CDR3 sequence is 14 residues long. The chain's CDR3 is CASSPINDDQPQHF. The CDR3 region has the DNA TGTGCCAGCAGTCCTATAAATGATGATCAGCCCCAGCATTTT.